The T cell receptor beta chain described here comes from a study of brain T cells in children with intractable seizures. The CDR3 is made up of 15 amino acids. Germline CDR1 SGHDT, CDR2 YYEEEE. With 5 bases removed from V and 0 bases from J, the gap between germline ends came to 15 bases. Broader study findings: Absence of clones before surgery may stem from lower sequencing depth.

Turning to this clone: Its antigen is currently unknown.

Clones were read by immunoSEQ multiplex PCR, and TCRdb kept only the in-frame ones, dropping some. The sample carries about 41,000 clones, about nine tenths recorded once. Sequencing was limited to surgery cases with top T cell transcript signatures in brain tissue. The sequencing used peripheral blood, collected at surgery. J is TRBJ2-7 and V is TRBV5-6; a possible D gene is TRBD1 (6 bases). The TCR originated in a girl aged 2 to 10 with tuberous sclerosis and intractable seizures. The CDR3: CASRRWGHSSYEQYV. The CDR3 DNA reads TGTGCCAGCAGACGGTGGGGGCACAGCTCCTACGAGCAGTACGTC.